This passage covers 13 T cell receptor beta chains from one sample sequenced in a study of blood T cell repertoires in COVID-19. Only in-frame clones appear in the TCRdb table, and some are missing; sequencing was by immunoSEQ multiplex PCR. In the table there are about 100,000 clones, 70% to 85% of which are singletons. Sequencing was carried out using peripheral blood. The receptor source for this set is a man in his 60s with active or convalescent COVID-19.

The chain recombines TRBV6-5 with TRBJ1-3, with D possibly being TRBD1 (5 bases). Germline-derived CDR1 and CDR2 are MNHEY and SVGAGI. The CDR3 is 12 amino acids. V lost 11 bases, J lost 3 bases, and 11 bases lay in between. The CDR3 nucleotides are TGTGCCGGGGGGGGAGGTGGAAACACCATATATTTT. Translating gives CAGGGGGNTIYF.

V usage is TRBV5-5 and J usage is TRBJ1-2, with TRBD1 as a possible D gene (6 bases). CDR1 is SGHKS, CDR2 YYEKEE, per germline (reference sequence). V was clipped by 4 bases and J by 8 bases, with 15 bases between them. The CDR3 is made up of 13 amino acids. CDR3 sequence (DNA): TGTGCCAGCAGCCCCCAGGGGTACTCCGGCTACACCTTC. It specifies CASSPQGYSGYTF.

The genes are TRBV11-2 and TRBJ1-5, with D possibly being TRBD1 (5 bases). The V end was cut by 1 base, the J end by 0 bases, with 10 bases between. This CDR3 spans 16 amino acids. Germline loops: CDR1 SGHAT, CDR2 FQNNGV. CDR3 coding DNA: TGTGCCAGCAGCTTAGGAGGGGACTTTAGCAATCAGCCCCAGCATTTT. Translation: CASSLGGDFSNQPQHF.

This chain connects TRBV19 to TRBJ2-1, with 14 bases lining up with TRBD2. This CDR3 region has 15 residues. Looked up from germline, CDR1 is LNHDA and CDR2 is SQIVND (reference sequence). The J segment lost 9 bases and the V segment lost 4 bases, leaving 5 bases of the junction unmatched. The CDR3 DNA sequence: TGTGCCAGTAGTACGACTAGCGGGAGGGCCGGTGAGCAGTTCTTC. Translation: CASSTTSGRAGEQFF. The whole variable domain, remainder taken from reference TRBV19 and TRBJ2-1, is DGGITQSPKYLFRKEGQNVTLSCEQNLNHDAMYWYRQDPGQGLRLIYYSQIVNDFQKGDIAEGYSVSREKKESFPLTVTSAQKNPTAFYLCASSTTSGRAGEQFFGPGTRLTVL.

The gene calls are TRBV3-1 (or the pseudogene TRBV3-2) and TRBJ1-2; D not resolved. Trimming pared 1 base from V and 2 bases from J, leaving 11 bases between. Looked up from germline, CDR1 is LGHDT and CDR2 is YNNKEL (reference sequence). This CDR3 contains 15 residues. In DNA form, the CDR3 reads TGTGCCAGCAGCCAAGTGATTTCCCAGAACTATGGCTACACCTTC. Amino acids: CASSQVISQNYGYTF.

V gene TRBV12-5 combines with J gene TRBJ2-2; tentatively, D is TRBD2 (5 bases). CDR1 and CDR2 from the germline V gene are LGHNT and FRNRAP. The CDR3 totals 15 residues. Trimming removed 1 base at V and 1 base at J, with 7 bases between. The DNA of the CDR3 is TGTGCTAGTGGTTTGGGAGGAGGGAACACCGGGGAGCTGTTTTTT. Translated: CASGLGGGNTGELFF.

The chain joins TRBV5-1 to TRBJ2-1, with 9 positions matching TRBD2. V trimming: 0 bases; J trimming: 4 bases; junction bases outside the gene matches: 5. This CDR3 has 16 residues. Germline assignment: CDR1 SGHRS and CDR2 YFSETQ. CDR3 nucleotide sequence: TGCGCCAGCAGCTTGGAGCTAGCGGGGATATACAATGAGCAGTTCTTC. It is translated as CASSLELAGIYNEQFF.

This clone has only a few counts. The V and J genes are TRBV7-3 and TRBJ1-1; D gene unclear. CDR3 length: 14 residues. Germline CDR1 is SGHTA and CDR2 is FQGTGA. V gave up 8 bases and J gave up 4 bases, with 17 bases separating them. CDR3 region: CASGQSSVVTEAFF. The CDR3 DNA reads TGTGCCAGCGGGCAAAGCAGTGTGGTCACTGAAGCTTTCTTT.

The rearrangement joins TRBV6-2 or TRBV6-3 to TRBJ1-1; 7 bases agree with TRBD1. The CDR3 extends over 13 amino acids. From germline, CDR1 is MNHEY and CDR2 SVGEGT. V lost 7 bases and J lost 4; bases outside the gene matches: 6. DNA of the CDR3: TGTGCCAGCACCCCCCAGGGGGGCACTGAAGCTTTCTTT. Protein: CASTPQGGTEAFF.

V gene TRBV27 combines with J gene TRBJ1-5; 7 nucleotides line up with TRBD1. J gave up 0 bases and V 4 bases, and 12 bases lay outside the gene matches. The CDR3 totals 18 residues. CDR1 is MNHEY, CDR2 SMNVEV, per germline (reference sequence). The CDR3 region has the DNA TGTGCCAGCAGTTCGGGACAGAGATTTCCTAATAGCAATCAGCCCCAGCATTTT. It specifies CASSSGQRFPNSNQPQHF.

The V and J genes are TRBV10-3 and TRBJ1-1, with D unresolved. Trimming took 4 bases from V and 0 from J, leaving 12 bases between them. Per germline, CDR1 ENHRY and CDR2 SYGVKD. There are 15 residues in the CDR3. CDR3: CAISGNKAVNTEAFF. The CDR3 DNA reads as TGTGCCATCAGTGGGAACAAGGCGGTGAACACTGAAGCTTTCTTT.

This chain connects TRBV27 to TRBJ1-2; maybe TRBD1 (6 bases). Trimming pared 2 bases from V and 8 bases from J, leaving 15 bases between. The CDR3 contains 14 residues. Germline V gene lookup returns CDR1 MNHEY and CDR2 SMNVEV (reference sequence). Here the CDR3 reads CASSLAAGVSGYTF. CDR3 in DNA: TGTGCCAGCAGTTTAGCGGCAGGGGTGAGCGGCTACACCTTC.

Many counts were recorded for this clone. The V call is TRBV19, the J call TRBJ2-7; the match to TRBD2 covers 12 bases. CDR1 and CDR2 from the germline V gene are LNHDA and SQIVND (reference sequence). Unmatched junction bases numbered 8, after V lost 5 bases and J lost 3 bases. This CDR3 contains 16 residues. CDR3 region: CASSSKTSGRFYEQYF. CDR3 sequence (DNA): TGTGCCAGTAGTTCTAAGACTAGCGGGAGATTCTACGAGCAGTACTTC.